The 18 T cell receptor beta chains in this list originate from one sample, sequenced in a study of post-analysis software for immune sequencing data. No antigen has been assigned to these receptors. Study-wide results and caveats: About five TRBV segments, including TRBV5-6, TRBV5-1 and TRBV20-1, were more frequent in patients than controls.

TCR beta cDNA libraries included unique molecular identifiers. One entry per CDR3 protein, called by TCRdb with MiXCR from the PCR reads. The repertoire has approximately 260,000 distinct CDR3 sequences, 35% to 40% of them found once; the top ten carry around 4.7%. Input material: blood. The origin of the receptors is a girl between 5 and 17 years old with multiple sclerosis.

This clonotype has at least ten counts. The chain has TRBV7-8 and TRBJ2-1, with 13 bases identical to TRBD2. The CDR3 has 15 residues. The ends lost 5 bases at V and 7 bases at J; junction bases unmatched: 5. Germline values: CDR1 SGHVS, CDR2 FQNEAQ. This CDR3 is CASSILAGGPNEQFF. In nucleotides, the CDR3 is TGTGCCAGCAGCATACTAGCGGGAGGGCCAAATGAGCAGTTCTTC.

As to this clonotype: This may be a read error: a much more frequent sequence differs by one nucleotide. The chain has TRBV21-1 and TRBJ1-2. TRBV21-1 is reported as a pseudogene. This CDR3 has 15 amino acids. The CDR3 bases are TGTGCCAGCAGCAAAGGCCTAAAGTCGTCATATGGCTACACCTTC. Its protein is CASSKGLKSSYGYTF.

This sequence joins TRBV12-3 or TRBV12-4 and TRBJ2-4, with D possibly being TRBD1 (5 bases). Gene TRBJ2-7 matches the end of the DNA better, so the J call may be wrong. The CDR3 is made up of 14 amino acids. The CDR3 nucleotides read TGTGCCAGCAGTCCCCCAGGGCGACCCTACGAGCAGTACTTC. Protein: CASSPPGRPYEQYF.

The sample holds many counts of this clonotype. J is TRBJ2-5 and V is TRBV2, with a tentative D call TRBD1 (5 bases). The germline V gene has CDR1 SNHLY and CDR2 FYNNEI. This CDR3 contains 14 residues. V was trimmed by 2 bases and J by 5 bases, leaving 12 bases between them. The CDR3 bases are TGTGCCAGCAGTGAAAGGGCAGGGCTCGAGACCCAGTACTTC. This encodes CASSERAGLETQYF.

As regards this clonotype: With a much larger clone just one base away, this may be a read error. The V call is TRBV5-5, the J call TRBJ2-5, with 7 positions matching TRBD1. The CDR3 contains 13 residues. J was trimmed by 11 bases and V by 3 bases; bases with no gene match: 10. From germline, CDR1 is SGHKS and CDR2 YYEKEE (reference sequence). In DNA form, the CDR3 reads TGTGCCAGCAGCTGGGACAGCGGAGATGAGCAGTACTTC. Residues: CASSWDSGDEQYF.

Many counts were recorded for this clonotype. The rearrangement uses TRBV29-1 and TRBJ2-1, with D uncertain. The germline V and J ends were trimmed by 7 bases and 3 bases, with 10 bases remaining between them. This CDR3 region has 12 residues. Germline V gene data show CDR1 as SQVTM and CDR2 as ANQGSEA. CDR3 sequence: CSALPIYNEQFF. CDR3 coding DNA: TGCAGCGCTCTGCCGATCTACAATGAGCAGTTCTTC.

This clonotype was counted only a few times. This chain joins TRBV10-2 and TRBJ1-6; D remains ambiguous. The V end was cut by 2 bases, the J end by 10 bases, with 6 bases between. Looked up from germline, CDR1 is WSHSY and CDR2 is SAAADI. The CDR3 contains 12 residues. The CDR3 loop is CASSEEWSPLHF. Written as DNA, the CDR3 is TGCGCCAGCAGTGAGGAATGGTCACCCCTCCACTTT.

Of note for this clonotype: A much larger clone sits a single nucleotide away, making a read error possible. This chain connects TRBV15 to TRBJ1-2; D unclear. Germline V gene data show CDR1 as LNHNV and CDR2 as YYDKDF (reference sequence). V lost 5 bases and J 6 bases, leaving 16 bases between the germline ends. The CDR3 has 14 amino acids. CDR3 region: CATSGADGRNGYTF. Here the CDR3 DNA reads TGTGCCACCAGCGGAGCGGACGGGCGGAATGGCTACACCTTC.

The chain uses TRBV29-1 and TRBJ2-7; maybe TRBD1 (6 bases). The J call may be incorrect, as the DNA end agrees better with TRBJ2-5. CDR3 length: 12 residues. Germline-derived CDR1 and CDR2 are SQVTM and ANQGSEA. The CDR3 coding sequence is TGCAGCGTTGTCAGGGGAGATGAGACCCAGTACTTC. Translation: CSVVRGDETQYF.

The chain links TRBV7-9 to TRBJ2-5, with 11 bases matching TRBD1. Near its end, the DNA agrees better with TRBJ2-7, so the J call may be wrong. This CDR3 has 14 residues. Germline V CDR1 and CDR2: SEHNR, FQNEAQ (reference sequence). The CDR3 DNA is TGTGCCAGCAGCCAGGGGACAGGGGGGTACGAGCAGTACTTC. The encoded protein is CASSQGTGGYEQYF.

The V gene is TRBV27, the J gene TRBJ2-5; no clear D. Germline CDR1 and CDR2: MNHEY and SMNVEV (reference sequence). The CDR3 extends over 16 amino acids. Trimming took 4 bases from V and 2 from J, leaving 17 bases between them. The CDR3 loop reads CASSSPLTCGQETQYF. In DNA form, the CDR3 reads TGTGCCAGCAGTTCTCCGCTAACCTGCGGACAAGAGACCCAGTACTTC.

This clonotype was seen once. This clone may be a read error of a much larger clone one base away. The CDR3 nucleotides are TGTGCCAGCAGCCCGGGGGGGTACTACAATGAGCAGTACTTC. Translating gives CASSPGGYYNEQYF. The rearrangement links TRBV7-3 to TRBJ2-5, with 8 bases identical to TRBD2. Germline CDR1 reads SGHTA; CDR2 reads FQGTGA. The junction had 13 bases not matched to a gene; V was cut back by 5 bases and J by 11 bases. The CDR3 loop spans 14 amino acids.

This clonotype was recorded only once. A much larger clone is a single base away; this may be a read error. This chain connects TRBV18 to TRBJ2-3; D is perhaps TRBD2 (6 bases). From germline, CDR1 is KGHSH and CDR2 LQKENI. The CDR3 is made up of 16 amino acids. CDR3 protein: CATTTPGLAPTDTQNF. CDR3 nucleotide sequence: TGTGCCACCACCACTCCCGGGCTAGCGCCCACAGATACGCAGAATTTT.

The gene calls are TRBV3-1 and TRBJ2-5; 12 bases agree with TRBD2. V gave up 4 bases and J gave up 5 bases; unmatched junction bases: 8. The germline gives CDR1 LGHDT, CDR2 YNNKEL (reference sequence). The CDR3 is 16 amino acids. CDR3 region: CASSPRLAGDRETQYF. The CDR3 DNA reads TGTGCCAGCAGCCCCCGACTAGCGGGAGACCGGGAGACCCAGTACTTC.

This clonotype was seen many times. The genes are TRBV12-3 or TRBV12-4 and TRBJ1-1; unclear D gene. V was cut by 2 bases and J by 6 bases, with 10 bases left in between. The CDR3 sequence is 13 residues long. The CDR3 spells CASSLTIRAEAFF. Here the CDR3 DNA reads TGTGCCAGCAGTTTAACTATCAGAGCTGAAGCTTTCTTT.

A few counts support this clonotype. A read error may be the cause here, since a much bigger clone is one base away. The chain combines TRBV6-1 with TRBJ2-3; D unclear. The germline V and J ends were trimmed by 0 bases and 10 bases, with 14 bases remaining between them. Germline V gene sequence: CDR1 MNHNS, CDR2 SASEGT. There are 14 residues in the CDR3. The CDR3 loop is CASSEAEEVDAQYF. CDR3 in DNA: TGTGCCAGCAGTGAAGCTGAAGAGGTCGATGCGCAGTATTTT.

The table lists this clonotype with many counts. The CDR3: CASSPTGRGHTEAFF. DNA for the CDR3: TGCGCCAGCAGCCCAACGGGCCGCGGGCACACTGAAGCTTTCTTT. The V and J genes are TRBV5-1 and TRBJ1-1; D remains unclear. Trimming stripped 4 bases from V and 3 bases from J, with 16 bases between. The CDR3 extends over 15 amino acids. Germline CDR1 and CDR2: SGHRS and YFSETQ.

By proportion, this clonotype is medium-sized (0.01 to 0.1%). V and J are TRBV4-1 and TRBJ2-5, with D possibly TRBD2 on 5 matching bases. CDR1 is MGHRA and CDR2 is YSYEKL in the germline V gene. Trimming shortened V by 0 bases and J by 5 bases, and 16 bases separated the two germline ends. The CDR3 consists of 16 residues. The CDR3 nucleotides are TGCGCCAGCAGCCAAGAAGTGGCCGGGAATCGGGAGACCCAGTACTTC. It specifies CASSQEVAGNRETQYF.